This T cell receptor (beta chain) is from a study of Ad26.COV2.S vaccination and SARS-CoV-2 variants. Treatment described: around 19 received Ad26.COV2.S at low or high dose, single or two shots; roughly five received placebo; per-sample allocation not given. Material that was analyzed had been drawn on day 63 after the first vaccine or placebo injection. Recruitment in Boston yielded a donor of adult age, 18-55 years. V was clipped by 0 bases and J by 4 bases, with 7 bases between them. Per the germline V gene, CDR1 is SGDLS and CDR2 is YYNGEE. The CDR3 covers 14 residues. The table came from immunoSEQ multiplex PCR; TCRdb's copy has only in-frame clones and leaves some out. The repertoire holds 300,000 to 400,000 clones, with around 89% as singletons.

This receptor was obtained from a person aged 18-65 years who received the Ad26.COV2.S COVID-19 vaccine or a placebo. The input for sequencing was peripheral blood, taken in a trial of Ad26.COV2.S vaccine versus placebo. The chain links TRBV9 to TRBJ2-2; D unclear. CDR3 sequence reads: CASSVVSGTGELFF. CDR3 sequence (DNA): TGTGCCAGCAGCGTAGTCTCGGGCACCGGGGAGCTGTTTTTT.